Here is one TCR beta chain with its context. Its antigen is as yet unknown. The sample comes from a study of shared clonotypes between healthy human individuals. Findings and caveats of the study: Relative to memory subsets, naive subsets generally showed larger estimated richness. The study drew on few donors, limiting represented genetic and exposure-history diversity.

This CDR3 has 15 residues. Germline V CDR1 and CDR2: SGHTA, FQGNSA. J lost 2 bases, V lost 5 bases, and 9 bases had no gene match. TCRdb's table, derived via immunoSEQ multiplex PCR, lists solely in-frame clones and lacks some. This sample has roughly 2.1 million clones, with about 92% found just once. Cells designated naive CD8 were CD45RO-negative and were positively selected for CCR7, with terminally differentiated effector memory CD45RA+ cells excluded. The receptor's source is a man younger than 30 in good health. Some clones in this sample may be carry-over from other donors' samples. Sequencing was done on a sample of naive CD8+ T cells from PBMCs. The chain combines TRBV7-2 with TRBJ2-7; 7 nucleotides agree with TRBD2. The CDR3 is CASSKRTSAAYEQYF. The CDR3 nucleotides read TGTGCCAGCAGCAAAAGAACTAGCGCCGCCTACGAGCAGTACTTC.